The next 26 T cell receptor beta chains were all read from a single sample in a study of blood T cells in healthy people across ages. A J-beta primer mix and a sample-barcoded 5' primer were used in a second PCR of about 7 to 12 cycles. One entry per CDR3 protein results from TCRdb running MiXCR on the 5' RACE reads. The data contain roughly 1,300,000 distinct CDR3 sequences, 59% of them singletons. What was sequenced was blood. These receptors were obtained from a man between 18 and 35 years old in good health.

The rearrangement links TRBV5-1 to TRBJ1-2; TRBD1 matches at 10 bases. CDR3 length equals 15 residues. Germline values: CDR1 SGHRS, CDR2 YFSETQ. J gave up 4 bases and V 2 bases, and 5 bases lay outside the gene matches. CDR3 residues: CASSFGTGDFYGYTF. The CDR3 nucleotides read TGCGCCAGCAGCTTCGGGACAGGGGACTTCTATGGCTACACCTTC.

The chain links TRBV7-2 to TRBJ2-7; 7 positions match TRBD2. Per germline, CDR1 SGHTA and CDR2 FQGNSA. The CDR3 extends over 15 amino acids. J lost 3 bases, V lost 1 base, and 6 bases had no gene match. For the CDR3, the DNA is TGTGCCAGCAGCTTAGGCCTCGGGAGGTACTACGAGCAGTACTTC. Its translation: CASSLGLGRYYEQYF.

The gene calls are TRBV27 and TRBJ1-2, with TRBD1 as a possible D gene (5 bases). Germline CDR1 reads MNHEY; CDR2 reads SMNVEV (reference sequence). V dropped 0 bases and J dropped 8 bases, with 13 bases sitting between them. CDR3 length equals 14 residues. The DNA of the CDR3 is TGTGCCAGCAGTTTATCGGGGACTTCGACGGGCTACACCTTC. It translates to CASSLSGTSTGYTF.

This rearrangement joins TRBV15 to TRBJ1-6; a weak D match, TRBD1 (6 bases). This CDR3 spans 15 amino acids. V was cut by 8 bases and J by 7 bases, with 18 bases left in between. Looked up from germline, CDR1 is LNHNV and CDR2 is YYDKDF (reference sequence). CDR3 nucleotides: TGTGCCACCGGCGTACGCCGGGACAAGAATTCACCCCTCCACTTT. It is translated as CATGVRRDKNSPLHF.

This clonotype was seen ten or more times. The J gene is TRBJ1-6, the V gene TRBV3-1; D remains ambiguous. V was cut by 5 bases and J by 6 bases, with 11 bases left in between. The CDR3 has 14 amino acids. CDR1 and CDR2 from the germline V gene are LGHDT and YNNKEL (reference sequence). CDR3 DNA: TGTGCCAGCAGCGCCCGGACTGCTAATTCACCCCTCCACTTT. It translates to CASSARTANSPLHF. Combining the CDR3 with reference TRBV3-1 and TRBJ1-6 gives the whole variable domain DTAVSQTPKYLVTQMGNDKSIKCEQNLGHDTMYWYKQDSKKFLKIMFSYNNKELIINETVPNRFSPKSPDKAHLNLHINSLELGDSAVYFCASSARTANSPLHFGNGTRLTVT.

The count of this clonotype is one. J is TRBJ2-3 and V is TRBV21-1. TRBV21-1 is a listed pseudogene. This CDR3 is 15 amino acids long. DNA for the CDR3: TGTGCCAGCAGCAAAGTTGTGAACCGCACAGATACGCAGTATTTT. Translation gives CASSKVVNRTDTQYF.

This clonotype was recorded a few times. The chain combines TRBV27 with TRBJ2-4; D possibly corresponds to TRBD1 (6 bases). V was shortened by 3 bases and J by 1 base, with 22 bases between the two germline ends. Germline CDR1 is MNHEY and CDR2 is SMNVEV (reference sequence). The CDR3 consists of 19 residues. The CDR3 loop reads CASSFYPGTNVMAKNIQYF. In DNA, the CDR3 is TGTGCCAGCAGTTTTTATCCCGGGACAAATGTTATGGCCAAAAACATTCAGTACTTC.

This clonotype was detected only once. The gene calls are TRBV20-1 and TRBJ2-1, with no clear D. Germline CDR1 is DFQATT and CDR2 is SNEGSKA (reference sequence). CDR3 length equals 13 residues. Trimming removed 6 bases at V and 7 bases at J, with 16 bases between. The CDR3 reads CSARITGRNEQFF. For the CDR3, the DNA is TGCAGTGCCCGGATCACGGGTAGGAATGAGCAGTTCTTC.

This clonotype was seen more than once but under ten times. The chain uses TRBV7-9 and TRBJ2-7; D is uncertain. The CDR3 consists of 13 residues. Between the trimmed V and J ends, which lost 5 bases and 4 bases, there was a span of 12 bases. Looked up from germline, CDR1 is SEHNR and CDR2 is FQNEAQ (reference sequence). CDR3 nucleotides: TGTGCCAGCAGCCCTGAAGACCAATACGAGCAGTACTTC. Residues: CASSPEDQYEQYF.

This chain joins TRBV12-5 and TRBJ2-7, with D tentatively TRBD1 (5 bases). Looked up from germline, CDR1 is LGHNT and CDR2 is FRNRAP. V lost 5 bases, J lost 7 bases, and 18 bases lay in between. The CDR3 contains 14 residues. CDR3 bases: TGTGCTAGTGGTCCGGAACAGGTTTTCGGGGAGCAGTACTTC. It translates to CASGPEQVFGEQYF.

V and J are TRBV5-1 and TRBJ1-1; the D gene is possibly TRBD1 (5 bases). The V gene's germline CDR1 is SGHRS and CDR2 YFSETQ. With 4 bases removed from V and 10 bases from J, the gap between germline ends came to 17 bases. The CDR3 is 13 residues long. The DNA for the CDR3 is TGCGCCAGCAGCGACCAGGGATTTTCTGGAGCTTTCTTT. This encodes CASSDQGFSGAFF.

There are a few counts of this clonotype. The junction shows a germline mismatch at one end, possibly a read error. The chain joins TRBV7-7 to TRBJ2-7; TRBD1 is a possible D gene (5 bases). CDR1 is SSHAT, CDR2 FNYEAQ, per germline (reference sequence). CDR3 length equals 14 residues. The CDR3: CASSLEVDSYEQYF. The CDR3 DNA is TGTGCTAGCAGCTTAGAGGTTGACAGCTACGAACAGTACTTC.

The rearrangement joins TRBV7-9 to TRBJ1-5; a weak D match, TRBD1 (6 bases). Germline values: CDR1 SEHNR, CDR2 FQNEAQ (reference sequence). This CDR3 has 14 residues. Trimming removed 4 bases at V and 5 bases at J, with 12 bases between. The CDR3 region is CASSWGGLYQPQHF. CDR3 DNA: TGTGCCAGCAGCTGGGGGGGCTTGTATCAGCCCCAGCATTTT.

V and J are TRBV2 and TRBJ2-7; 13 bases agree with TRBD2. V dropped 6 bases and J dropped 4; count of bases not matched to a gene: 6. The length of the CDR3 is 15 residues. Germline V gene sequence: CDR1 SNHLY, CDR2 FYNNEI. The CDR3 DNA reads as TGTGCCAGCAGAGAGACTAGCGGGAGGTCATACGAGCAGTACTTC. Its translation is CASRETSGRSYEQYF.

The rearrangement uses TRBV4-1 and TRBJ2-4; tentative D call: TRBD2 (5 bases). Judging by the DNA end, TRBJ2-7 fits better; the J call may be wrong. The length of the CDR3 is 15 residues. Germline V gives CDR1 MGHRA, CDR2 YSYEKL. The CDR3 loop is CASSQGLASGYEQYF. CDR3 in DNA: TGCGCCAGCAGCCAAGGTCTAGCCTCCGGGTACGAGCAGTACTTC.

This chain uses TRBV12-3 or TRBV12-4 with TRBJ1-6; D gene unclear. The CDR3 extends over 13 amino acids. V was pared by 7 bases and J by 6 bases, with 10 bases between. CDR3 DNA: TGTGCCAGCAAAAGGATCCTTAATTCACCCCTCCACTTT. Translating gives CASKRILNSPLHF.

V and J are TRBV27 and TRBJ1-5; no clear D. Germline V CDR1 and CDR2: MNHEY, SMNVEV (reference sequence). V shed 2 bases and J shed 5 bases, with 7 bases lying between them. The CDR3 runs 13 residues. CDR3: CASSLQSYQPQHF. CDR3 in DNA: TGTGCCAGCAGTTTACAGTCCTATCAGCCCCAGCATTTT.

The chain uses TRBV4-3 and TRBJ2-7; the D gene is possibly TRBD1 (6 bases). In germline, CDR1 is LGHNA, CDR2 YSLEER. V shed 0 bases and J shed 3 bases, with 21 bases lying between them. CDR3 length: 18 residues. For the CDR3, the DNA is TGCGCCAGCAGCCAAGATAAAGGCTGGACAGTGTTTGGCTACGAGCAGTACTTC. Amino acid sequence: CASSQDKGWTVFGYEQYF.

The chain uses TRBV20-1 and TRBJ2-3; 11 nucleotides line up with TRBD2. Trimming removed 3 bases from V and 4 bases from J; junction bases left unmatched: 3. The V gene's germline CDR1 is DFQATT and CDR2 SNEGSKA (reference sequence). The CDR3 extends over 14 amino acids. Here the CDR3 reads CSASLAGGPDTQYF. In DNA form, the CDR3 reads TGCAGTGCTAGTCTAGCGGGGGGACCAGATACGCAGTATTTT.

DNA of the CDR3: TGTGCCAGTAGTAAGACTACAGGTAGCTCCTACAATGAGCAGTTCTTC. Translating it yields CASSKTTGSSYNEQFF. The chain couples TRBV19 to TRBJ2-1; perhaps D is TRBD1 or TRBD2 (5 bases each). The CDR3 is 16 residues long. Germline V gene sequence: CDR1 LNHDA, CDR2 SQIVND (reference sequence). The V gene lost 4 bases and the J gene lost 0 bases, with 13 bases spanning the gap.

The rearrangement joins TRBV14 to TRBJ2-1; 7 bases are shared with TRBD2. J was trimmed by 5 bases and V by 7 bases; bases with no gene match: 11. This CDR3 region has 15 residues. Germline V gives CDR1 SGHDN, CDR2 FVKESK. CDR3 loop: CASKPLSGLNNEQFF. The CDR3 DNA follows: TGTGCCAGCAAACCCCTTAGCGGGCTTAACAATGAGCAGTTCTTC.

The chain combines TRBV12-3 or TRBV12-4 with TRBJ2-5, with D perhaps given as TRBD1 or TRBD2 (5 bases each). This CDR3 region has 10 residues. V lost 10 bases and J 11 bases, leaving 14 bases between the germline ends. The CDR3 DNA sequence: TGTGCCATACGGGGCAATGAGCAGTACTTC. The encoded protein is CAIRGNEQYF.

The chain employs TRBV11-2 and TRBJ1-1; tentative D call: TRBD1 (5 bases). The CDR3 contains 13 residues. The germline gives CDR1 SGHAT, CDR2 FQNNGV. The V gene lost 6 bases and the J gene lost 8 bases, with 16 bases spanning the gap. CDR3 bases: TGTGCCAGCAGTGTGGGCACAGCAGGGGAAGCTTTCTTT. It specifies CASSVGTAGEAFF.

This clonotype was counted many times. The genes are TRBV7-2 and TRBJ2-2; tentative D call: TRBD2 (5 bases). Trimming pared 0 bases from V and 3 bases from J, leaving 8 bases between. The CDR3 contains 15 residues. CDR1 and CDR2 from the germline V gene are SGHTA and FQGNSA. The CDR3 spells CASSLALADTGELFF. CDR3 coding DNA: TGTGCCAGCAGCTTAGCGCTAGCTGACACCGGGGAGCTGTTTTTT.

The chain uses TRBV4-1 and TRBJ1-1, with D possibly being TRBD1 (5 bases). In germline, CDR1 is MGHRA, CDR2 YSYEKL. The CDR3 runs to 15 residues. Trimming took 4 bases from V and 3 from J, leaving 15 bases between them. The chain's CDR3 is CASSRLGERYTEAFF. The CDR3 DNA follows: TGCGCCAGCAGCCGATTGGGGGAAAGGTACACTGAAGCTTTCTTT.

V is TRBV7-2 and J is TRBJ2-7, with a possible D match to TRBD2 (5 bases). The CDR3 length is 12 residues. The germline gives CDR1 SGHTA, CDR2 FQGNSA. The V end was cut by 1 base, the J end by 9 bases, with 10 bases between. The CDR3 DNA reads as TGTGCCAGCAGCTTAGTTGGAGGAGGGCAGTACTTC. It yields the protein CASSLVGGGQYF. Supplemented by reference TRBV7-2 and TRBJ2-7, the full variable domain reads GAGVSQSPSNKVTEKGKDVELRCDPISGHTALYWYRQSLGQGLEFLIYFQGNSAPDKSGLPSDRFSAERTGGSVSTLTIQRTQQEDSAVYLCASSLVGGGQYFGPGTRLTVT.